This passage covers 27 T cell receptor beta chains from one sample sequenced in a study of T-cell memory formation after mild COVID-19. TCRdb independently ran MiXCR on the 5' RACE reads; one entry per CDR3 protein. The table has approximately 150,000 distinct CDR3 sequences, about 14% seen once; the top ten hold 13% to 15%. The sample consisted of PBMCs or a T cell subset sorted from them (not recorded which). Receptors were obtained from an adult woman who had mild COVID-19 (a few samples of this study predate the infection). Cell type and time point are not known.

This chain links TRBV6-5 with TRBJ2-7, with TRBD2 as a possible D gene (6 bases). CDR3 size: 16 residues. CDR1 and CDR2 from the germline V gene are MNHEY and SVGAGI. V gave up 6 bases and J gave up 2 bases, with 20 bases separating them. The CDR3 bases are TGTGCCAGCAGAAATGGAGGGACCGCGCCTCCCTACGAGCAGTACTTC. Residues: CASRNGGTAPPYEQYF.

The chain carries TRBV4-1 and TRBJ2-7; D unresolved. Trimming shortened V by 3 bases and J by 5 bases, and 14 bases separated the two germline ends. This CDR3 comprises 14 residues. Germline V gives CDR1 MGHRA, CDR2 YSYEKL. The CDR3 coding sequence is TGCGCCAGCAGCCACCATAGTGCGGATGACGAGCAGTACTTC. Translated: CASSHHSADDEQYF.

A few counts support this clonotype. CDR3 DNA: TGTGCCAGCAGCGTAACCCCTCCCGGACTAGCGGGAGATAATGAGCAGTTCTTC. Its protein is CASSVTPPGLAGDNEQFF. V usage is TRBV9 and J usage is TRBJ2-1; 13 nucleotides agree with TRBD2. Unmatched junction bases numbered 11, after V lost 1 base and J lost 7 bases. CDR1 and CDR2 from the germline V gene are SGDLS and YYNGEE. This CDR3 has 18 residues.

This clonotype has just a few counts. The rearrangement joins TRBV2 to TRBJ2-7, with a weak D call TRBD1 (6 bases). Deletions cut 2 bases from V and 3 bases from J, with 11 bases between. CDR1 and CDR2 from the germline V gene are SNHLY and FYNNEI. This CDR3 is built from 14 residues. CDR3 in amino acids: CASSEQGIGYEQYF. The CDR3 DNA reads TGTGCCAGCAGTGAACAGGGGATCGGCTACGAGCAGTACTTC.

This clonotype was counted between two and nine times. The genes are TRBV7-2 and TRBJ2-3; 11 bases map to TRBD2. Per germline, CDR1 SGHTA and CDR2 FQGNSA. The CDR3 sequence is 17 residues long. The ends lost 1 base at V and 2 bases at J; junction bases unmatched: 5. The CDR3 coding sequence is TGTGCCAGCAGCTTAGGCTGGACTAGCGGGTACACAGATACGCAGTATTTT. Protein product: CASSLGWTSGYTDTQYF.

The sample holds a few counts of this clonotype. The CDR3 coding sequence is TGTGCCAGCAGCTGGTCCGGGACAGAGCCGGCCAATAATTCACCCCTCCACTTT. It specifies CASSWSGTEPANNSPLHF. The chain recombines TRBV7-6 with TRBJ1-6; 7 bases map to TRBD1. Germline CDR1 is SGHVS and CDR2 is FNYEAQ. The CDR3 sequence is 18 residues long. Germline trimming cut 4 bases from V and 5 bases from J; bases unmatched to any gene: 14.

This clonotype has ten or more counts. The chain links TRBV24-1 to TRBJ2-1, with TRBD2 matching over 13 bases. Germline CDR1 and CDR2: KGHDR and SFDVKD. CDR3 length: 19 residues. Unmatched junction bases numbered 14, after V lost 7 bases and J lost 3 bases. CDR3 region: CATSASELAGGRIYNEQFF. As DNA, the CDR3 is TGTGCCACCAGCGCCTCGGAACTAGCGGGAGGGCGGATCTACAATGAGCAGTTCTTC.

Many counts were recorded for this clonotype. V and J are TRBV20-1 and TRBJ2-1, with 7 bases that match TRBD1. CDR1 and CDR2 from the germline V gene are DFQATT and SNEGSKA (reference sequence). The CDR3 is 13 residues long. The CDR3 DNA is TGCAGCGAGAGGAGACAGGGTGGGAATGAGCAGTTCTTC. The encoded protein is CSERRQGGNEQFF.

The V and J genes are TRBV4-3 and TRBJ1-2, with TRBD1 matching 8 bases. Germline assignment: CDR1 LGHNA and CDR2 YSLEER. The CDR3 spans 15 residues. The J segment lost 8 bases and the V segment lost 0 bases, leaving 8 bases of the junction unmatched. This CDR3 is CASSQEWQGAKGYTF. CDR3 nucleotides: TGCGCCAGCAGCCAAGAGTGGCAGGGGGCTAAGGGCTACACCTTC.

The V gene is TRBV2, the J gene TRBJ2-7, with 10 bases that match TRBD2. Germline V gene sequence: CDR1 SNHLY, CDR2 FYNNEI. The CDR3 contains 14 residues. V lost 5 bases and J lost 6; bases outside the gene matches: 7. CDR3 sequence: CASSPIAGGGEQYF. The CDR3 DNA is TGTGCCAGCAGTCCGATAGCGGGGGGCGGCGAGCAGTACTTC.

CDR3 amino acids: CASSPPAPQLEQYF. The CDR3 nucleotides read TGTGCCAGCAGTCCCCCGGCTCCACAGCTCGAGCAGTACTTC. V gene TRBV25-1 combines with J gene TRBJ2-7; D remains ambiguous. V lost 5 bases, J lost 6 bases, and 17 bases lay in between. The germline gives CDR1 MGHDK, CDR2 SYGVNS. This CDR3 is built from 14 residues.

This clonotype turned up a few times. The chain carries TRBV3-1 and TRBJ2-3, with D perhaps TRBD1 (5 bases). The CDR3 totals 16 residues. V was shortened by 3 bases and J by 6 bases, with 19 bases between the two germline ends. CDR1 and CDR2 (germline): LGHDT, YNNKEL (reference sequence). This CDR3 reads CASSHKDTLGLDTQYF. The CDR3 coding sequence is TGTGCCAGCAGCCACAAGGACACCTTAGGTTTGGATACGCAGTATTTT.

The gene calls are TRBV5-1 and TRBJ1-1; TRBD1 might be the D (5 bases). The V end lost 4 bases, the J end lost 4 bases, and 11 bases lay between the germline ends. Germline CDR1 SGHRS, CDR2 YFSETQ. This CDR3 has 13 amino acids. The CDR3 here is CASSLDKATEAFF. In nucleotides, the CDR3 is TGCGCCAGCAGCCTGGACAAGGCCACTGAAGCTTTCTTT.

This clonotype was observed a few times. The rearrangement uses TRBV12-3 or TRBV12-4 and TRBJ2-1; 10 positions match TRBD2. With 4 bases clipped from V and 3 bases from J, the junction kept 3 bases outside the gene matches. The CDR3 contains 15 residues. CDR3 DNA sequence: TGTGCCAGCAGTTCCAAGCGGGGGGGCTACAATGAGCAGTTCTTC. Residues: CASSSKRGGYNEQFF.

This clonotype was observed a handful of times. The chain uses TRBV11-2 and TRBJ1-2; TRBD1 matches at 8 bases. The germline V gene has CDR1 SGHAT and CDR2 FQNNGV. J lost 1 base, V lost 1 base, and 2 bases had no gene match. The CDR3 spans 15 residues. The CDR3 nucleotides are TGTGCCAGCAGCTTAGGTGGACAGGGTAACTATGGCTACACCTTC. Amino acid sequence: CASSLGGQGNYGYTF.

This sequence joins TRBV6-2 or TRBV6-3 and TRBJ2-7; TRBD1 aligns across 8 bases. J lost 3 bases, V lost 6 bases, and 7 bases had no gene match. Germline-derived CDR1 and CDR2 are MNHEY and SVGEGT. The CDR3 loop spans 14 amino acids. CDR3 DNA: TGTGCCAGCAGCAGACAGGGGACACACTACGAGCAGTACTTC. It translates to CASSRQGTHYEQYF.

The gene calls are TRBV25-1 and TRBJ2-1, with 12 bases matching TRBD1. Germline V lookup: CDR1 MGHDK, CDR2 SYGVNS. The CDR3 sequence is 16 residues long. Trimming took 4 bases from V and 4 from J; bases not matched to a gene: 5. CDR3 coding DNA: TGTGCCAGCAGTGCATGGGACAGGGGGCTGTACAATGAGCAGTTCTTC. This codes for CASSAWDRGLYNEQFF.

Comment on this clonotype: Mismatch with germline at one junction end may stem from a read error. This chain joins TRBV30 and TRBJ2-2, with TRBD1 as a possible D gene (7 bases). CDR3 size: 13 residues. The germline CDR1 and CDR2 sequences are GTSNPN and SVGIG (reference sequence). The CDR3 is CAWSPTGLGGLFF. DNA for the CDR3: TGTGCCTGGAGTCCGACAGGGTTGGGGGGGCTGTTTTTT.

The chain couples TRBV6-5 to TRBJ2-5, with TRBD2 identical over 10 bases. CDR1 and CDR2 (germline): MNHEY, SVGAGI. After removal of 0 bases from V and 7 bases from J, the junction contained 14 bases not matched to a gene. The CDR3 is 18 amino acids. The DNA for the CDR3 is TGTGCCAGCAGTTACTCTTTGTCTAGCGGGAGAACTCCGGGGACCCAGTACTTC. It translates to CASSYSLSSGRTPGTQYF.

CDR3 protein: CASSTRHSGRKNEQFF. DNA for the CDR3: TGTGCCAGTAGTACCCGCCATAGCGGGAGGAAGAATGAGCAGTTCTTC. The chain has TRBV19 and TRBJ2-1; 10 bases align to TRBD2. From germline, CDR1 is LNHDA and CDR2 SQIVND (reference sequence). This CDR3 is 16 amino acids long. With V trimmed by 4 bases and J by 7 bases, 10 bases remained unmatched.

V usage is TRBV6-5 and J usage is TRBJ2-7; maybe TRBD1 (7 bases). The V gene's germline CDR1 is MNHEY and CDR2 SVGAGI. CDR3 length: 15 residues. The V gene lost 0 bases and the J gene lost 6 bases, with 15 bases spanning the gap. The DNA for the CDR3 is TGTGCCAGCAGTTACTCGATCAGGGGGACTGGCGAGCAGTACTTC. Translating it yields CASSYSIRGTGEQYF.

Only a few counts were recorded for this clonotype. V and J are TRBV29-1 and TRBJ1-4, with D uncertain. Germline CDR1 reads SQVTM; CDR2 reads ANQGSEA. The V end lost 5 bases, the J end lost 0 bases, and 7 bases lay between the germline ends. This CDR3 contains 13 residues. In DNA form, the CDR3 reads TGCAGCGTTTCGTTGGCAACTAATGAAAAACTGTTTTTT. It encodes CSVSLATNEKLFF. Drawing the rest from reference TRBV29-1 and TRBJ1-4, the complete variable domain is SAVISQKPSRDICQRGTSLTIQCQVDSQVTMMFWYRQQPGQSLTLIATANQGSEATYESGFVIDKFPISRPNLTFSTLTVSNMSPEDSSIYLCSVSLATNEKLFFGSGTQLSVL.

The chain joins TRBV6-5 to TRBJ1-1; the D is unclear. V was trimmed by 2 bases and J by 8 bases, leaving 18 bases between them. This CDR3 is 15 amino acids long. Germline CDR1 is MNHEY and CDR2 is SVGAGI. The CDR3 loop is CASSYTGSRSKEAFF. CDR3 sequence (DNA): TGTGCCAGCAGTTACACGGGCAGCCGGTCCAAGGAAGCTTTCTTT.

This clonotype occurred a few times. The chain employs TRBV6-4 and TRBJ2-3; D not certain. V lost 0 bases and J 2 bases, leaving 9 bases between the germline ends. Germline CDR1 MRHNA, CDR2 SNTAGT. The CDR3 is 15 residues long. CDR3 in amino acids: CASSDSNAPTDTQYF. CDR3 DNA sequence: TGTGCCAGCAGTGACTCGAACGCCCCCACAGATACGCAGTATTTT.

This sequence joins TRBV10-3 and TRBJ1-2; 7 nucleotides agree with TRBD1. CDR1 ENHRY and CDR2 SYGVKD come from the germline V gene. Trimming at V came to 6 bases and at J to 6 bases, leaving 7 bases not matched to a gene. The CDR3 has 13 amino acids. The CDR3 DNA follows: TGTGCCATCAGCGGCCTGACAGGGCATGGCTACACCTTC. Translating gives CAISGLTGHGYTF.

This chain links TRBV4-1 with TRBJ2-7, with 11 bases lining up with TRBD2. Looked up from germline, CDR1 is MGHRA and CDR2 is YSYEKL. The CDR3 is made up of 14 amino acids. The ends lost 6 bases at V and 4 bases at J; junction bases unmatched: 5. DNA for the CDR3: TGCGCCAGCAGGAAGACTAGCGGGGAATACGAGCAGTACTTC. It yields the protein CASRKTSGEYEQYF.

This clonotype was observed a handful of times. V is TRBV5-4 and J is TRBJ2-7; 10 bases map to TRBD2. This CDR3 comprises 18 residues. CDR1 and CDR2 (germline): SGHNT, YYREEE (reference sequence). Trimming took 4 bases from V and 2 from J; bases not matched to a gene: 15. The CDR3: CASSPGPLLAGATYEQYF. The CDR3 bases are TGTGCCAGCAGCCCTGGCCCACTCCTAGCGGGGGCGACCTACGAGCAGTACTTC.